This entry is about one TCR beta chain. The CDR3 is 14 residues long. Germline CDR1 reads MNHNY; CDR2 reads SVGAGI (reference sequence). The V gene lost 0 bases and the J gene lost 5 bases, with 10 bases spanning the gap. The method was immunoSEQ multiplex PCR; TCRdb's version includes in-frame clones alone and lacks a portion of them. The repertoire holds about 43,000 clones, about 90% seen once, with about 35% in the top ten. The data belong to a study of OX40 agonist ivuxolimab in advanced cancers. The TCR sequence derives from an adult with an advanced solid tumor such as melanoma, head and neck, liver or kidney cancer. The rearrangement links TRBV6-6 to TRBJ1-1, with a weak D call TRBD1 (5 bases). The input for sequencing was CD4+ or CD8+ T cells sorted from blood, taken in a trial of the OX40 agonist ivuxolimab. The CDR3: CASSYSISGTEAFF. The CDR3 nucleotides read TGTGCCAGCAGTTACTCGATTTCAGGGACTGAAGCTTTCTTT.